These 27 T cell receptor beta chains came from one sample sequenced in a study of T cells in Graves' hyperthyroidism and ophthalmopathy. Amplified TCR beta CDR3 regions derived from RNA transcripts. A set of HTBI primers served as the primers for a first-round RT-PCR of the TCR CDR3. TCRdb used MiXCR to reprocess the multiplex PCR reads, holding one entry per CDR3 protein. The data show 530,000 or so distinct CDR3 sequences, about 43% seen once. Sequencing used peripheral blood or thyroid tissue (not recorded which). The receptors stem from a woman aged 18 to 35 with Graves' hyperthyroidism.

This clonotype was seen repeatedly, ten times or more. The CDR3 is CASSLEQGVGELFF. The CDR3 bases are TGTGCCAGCAGCTTGGAACAGGGGGTCGGGGAGCTGTTTTTT. The chain recombines TRBV5-4 with TRBJ2-2; 8 bases line up with TRBD1. With V trimmed by 0 bases and J by 7 bases, 2 bases remained unmatched. The CDR3 extends over 14 amino acids. Germline CDR1 SGHNT, CDR2 YYREEE (reference sequence). Full variable domain (outside the CDR3, taken from reference TRBV5-4 and TRBJ2-2): ETGVTQSPTHLIKTRGQQVTLRCSSQSGHNTVSWYQQALGQGPQFIFQYYREEENGRGNFPPRFSGLQFPNYSSELNVNALELDDSALYLCASSLEQGVGELFFGEGSRLTVL.

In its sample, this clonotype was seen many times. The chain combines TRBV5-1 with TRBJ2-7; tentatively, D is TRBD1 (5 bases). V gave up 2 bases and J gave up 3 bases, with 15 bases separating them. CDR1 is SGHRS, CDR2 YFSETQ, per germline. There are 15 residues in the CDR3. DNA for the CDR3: TGCGCCAGCAGCTTCCCAGGGTTCATGGGCTACGAGCAGTACTTC. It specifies CASSFPGFMGYEQYF.

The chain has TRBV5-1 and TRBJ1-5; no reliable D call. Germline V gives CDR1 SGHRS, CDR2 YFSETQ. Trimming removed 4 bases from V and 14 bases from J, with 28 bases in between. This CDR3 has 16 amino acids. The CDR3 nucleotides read TGCGCCAGCAGCCTACGACTAGCGGGAGGGCCTTCAGACGAGCATTTT. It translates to CASSLRLAGGPSDEHF.

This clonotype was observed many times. CDR3 amino acids: CASSLNRYDGGYTF. The CDR3 DNA follows: TGCGCCAGCAGCTTGAATAGGTACGACGGTGGCTACACCTTC. The chain couples TRBV5-1 to TRBJ1-2; D unresolved. In germline, CDR1 is SGHRS, CDR2 YFSETQ. Between the trimmed V and J ends, which lost 1 base and 7 bases, there was a span of 14 bases. This CDR3 contains 14 residues.

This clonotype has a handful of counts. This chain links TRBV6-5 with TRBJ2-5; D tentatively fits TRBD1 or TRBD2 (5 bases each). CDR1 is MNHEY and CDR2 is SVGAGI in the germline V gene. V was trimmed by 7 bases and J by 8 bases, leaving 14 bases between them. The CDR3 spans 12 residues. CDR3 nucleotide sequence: TGTGCCAGCAACTGGGGGTACAAAACCCAGTACTTC. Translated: CASNWGYKTQYF.

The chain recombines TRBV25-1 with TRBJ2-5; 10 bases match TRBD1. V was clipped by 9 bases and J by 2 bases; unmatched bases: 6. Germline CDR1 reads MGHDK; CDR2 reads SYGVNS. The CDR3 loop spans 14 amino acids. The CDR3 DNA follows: TGTGCCAGTAATACGGGACAGGGGCAAGAGACCCAGTACTTC. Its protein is CASNTGQGQETQYF. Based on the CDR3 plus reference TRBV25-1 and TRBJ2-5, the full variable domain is EADIYQTPRYLVIGTGKKITLECSQTMGHDKMYWYQQDPGMELHLIHYSYGVNSTEKGDLSSESTVSRIRTEHFPLTLESARPSHTSQYLCASNTGQGQETQYFGPGTRLLVL.

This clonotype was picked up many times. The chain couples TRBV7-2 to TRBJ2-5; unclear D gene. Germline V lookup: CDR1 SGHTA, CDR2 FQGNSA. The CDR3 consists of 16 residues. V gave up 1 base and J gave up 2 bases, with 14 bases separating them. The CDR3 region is CASSLDPSGGQETQYF. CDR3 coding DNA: TGTGCCAGCAGCTTAGATCCATCGGGCGGTCAAGAGACCCAGTACTTC.

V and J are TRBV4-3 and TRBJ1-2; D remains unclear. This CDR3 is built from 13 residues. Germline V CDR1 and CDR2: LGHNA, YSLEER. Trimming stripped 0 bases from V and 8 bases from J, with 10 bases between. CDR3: CASSQDSGHGYTF. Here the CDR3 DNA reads TGCGCCAGCAGCCAAGATTCGGGCCACGGCTACACCTTC.

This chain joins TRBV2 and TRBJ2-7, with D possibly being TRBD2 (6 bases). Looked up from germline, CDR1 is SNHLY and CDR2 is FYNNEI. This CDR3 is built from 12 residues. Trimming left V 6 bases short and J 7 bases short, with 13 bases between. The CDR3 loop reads CASSGTDNEQYF. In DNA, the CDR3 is TGTGCCAGCAGCGGGACTGACAATGAGCAGTACTTC.

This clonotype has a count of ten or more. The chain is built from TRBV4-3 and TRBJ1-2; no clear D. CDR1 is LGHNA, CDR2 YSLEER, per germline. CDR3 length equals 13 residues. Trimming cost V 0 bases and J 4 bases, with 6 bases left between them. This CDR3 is CASSQERVYGYTF. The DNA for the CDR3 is TGCGCCAGCAGCCAAGAGCGAGTCTATGGCTACACCTTC.

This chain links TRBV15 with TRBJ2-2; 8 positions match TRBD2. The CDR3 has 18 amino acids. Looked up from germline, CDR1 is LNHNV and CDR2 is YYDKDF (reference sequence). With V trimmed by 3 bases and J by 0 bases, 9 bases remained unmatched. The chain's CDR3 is CATSSVQAGGANTGELFF. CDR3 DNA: TGTGCCACCAGCAGCGTACAGGCGGGGGGCGCGAACACCGGGGAGCTGTTTTTT.

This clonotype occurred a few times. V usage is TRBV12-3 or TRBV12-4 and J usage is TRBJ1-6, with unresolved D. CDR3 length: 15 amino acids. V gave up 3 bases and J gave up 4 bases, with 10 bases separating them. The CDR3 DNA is TGTGCCAGCAGTTTCCAGGTGATTTATAATTCACCCCTCCACTTT. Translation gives CASSFQVIYNSPLHF.

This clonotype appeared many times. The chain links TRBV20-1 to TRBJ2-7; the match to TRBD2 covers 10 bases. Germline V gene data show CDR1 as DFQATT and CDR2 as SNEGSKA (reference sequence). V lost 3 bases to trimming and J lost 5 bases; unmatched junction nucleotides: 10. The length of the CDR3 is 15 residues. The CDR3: CSASPLAGEEDEQYF. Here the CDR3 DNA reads TGCAGTGCTAGTCCCCTAGCGGGAGAGGAGGACGAGCAGTACTTC.

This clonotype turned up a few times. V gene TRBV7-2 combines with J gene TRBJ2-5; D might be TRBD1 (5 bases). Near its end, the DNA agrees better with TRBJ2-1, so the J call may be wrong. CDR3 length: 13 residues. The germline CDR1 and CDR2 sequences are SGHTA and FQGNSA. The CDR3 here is CASSPYQGNEQFF. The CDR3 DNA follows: TGTGCCAGCAGCCCCTACCAGGGAAATGAGCAGTTCTTC.

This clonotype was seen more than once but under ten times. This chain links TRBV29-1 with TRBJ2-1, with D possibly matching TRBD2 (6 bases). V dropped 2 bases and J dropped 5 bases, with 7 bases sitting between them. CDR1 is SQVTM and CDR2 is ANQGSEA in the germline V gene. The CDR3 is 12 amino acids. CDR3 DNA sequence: TGCAGCGTTGAACTAGCGAACAATGAGCAGTTCTTC. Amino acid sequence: CSVELANNEQFF.

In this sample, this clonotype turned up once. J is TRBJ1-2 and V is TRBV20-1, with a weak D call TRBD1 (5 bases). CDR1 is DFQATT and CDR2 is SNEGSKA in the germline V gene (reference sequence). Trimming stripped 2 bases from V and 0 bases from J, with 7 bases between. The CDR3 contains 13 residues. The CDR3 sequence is CSARQTANYGYTF. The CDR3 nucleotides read TGCAGTGCTAGACAGACAGCTAACTATGGCTACACCTTC.

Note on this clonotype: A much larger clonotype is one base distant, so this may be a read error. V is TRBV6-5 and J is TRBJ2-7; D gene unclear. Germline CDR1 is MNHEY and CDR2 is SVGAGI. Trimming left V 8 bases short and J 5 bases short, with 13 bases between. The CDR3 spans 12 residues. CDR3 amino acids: CASGQGFHEQYF. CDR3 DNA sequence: TGTGCCAGCGGTCAAGGGTTCCACGAGCAGTACTTC.

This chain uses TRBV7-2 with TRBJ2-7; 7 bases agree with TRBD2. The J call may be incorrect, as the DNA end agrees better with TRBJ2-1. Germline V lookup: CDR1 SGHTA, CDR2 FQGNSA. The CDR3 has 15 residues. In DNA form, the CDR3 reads TGTGCCAGCAGCTCTGGCGGGAGAAGAGGCAATGAGCAGTTCTTC. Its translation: CASSSGGRRGNEQFF.

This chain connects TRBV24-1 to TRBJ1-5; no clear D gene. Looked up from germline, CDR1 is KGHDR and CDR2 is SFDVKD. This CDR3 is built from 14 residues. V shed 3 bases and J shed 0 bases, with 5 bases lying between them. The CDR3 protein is CATSDLLSNQPQHF. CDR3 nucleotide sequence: TGTGCCACCAGTGATCTCCTTAGCAATCAGCCCCAGCATTTT.

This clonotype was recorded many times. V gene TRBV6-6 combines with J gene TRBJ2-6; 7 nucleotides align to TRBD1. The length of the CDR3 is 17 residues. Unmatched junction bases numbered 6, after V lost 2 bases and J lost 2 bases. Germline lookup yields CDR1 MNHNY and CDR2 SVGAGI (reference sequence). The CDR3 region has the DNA TGTGCCAGCAGTTACGACAGGGTTACCCCTGGGGCCAACGTCCTGACTTTC. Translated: CASSYDRVTPGANVLTF.

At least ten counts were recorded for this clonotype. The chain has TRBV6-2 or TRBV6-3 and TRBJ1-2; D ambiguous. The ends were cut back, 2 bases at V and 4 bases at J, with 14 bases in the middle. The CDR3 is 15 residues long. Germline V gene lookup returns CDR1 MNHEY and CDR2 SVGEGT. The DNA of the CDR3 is TGTGCCAGCAGTTACCTAGGTCTCACGGGCTATGGCTACACCTTC. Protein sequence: CASSYLGLTGYGYTF.

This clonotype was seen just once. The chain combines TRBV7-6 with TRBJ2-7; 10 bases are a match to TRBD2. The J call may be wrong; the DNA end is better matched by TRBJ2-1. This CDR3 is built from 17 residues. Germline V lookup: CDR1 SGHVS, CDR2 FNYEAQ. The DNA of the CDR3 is TGTGCCAGCAGCTTAGCGGTAGCGGGAGGCGCCTACAATGAGCAGTTCTTC. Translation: CASSLAVAGGAYNEQFF.

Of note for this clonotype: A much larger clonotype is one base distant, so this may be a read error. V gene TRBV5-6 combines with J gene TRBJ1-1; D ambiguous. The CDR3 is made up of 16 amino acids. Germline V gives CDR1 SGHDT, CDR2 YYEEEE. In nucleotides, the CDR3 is TGTGCCAGCAGCTCTGGCGGCCTATTAGGGAACATTGAAGCTTTCTTT. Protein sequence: CASSSGGLLGNIEAFF.

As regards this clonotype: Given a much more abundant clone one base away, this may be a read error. The CDR3 sequence: CASSGTARAEAFF. The CDR3, as DNA: TGTGCCAGCAGCGGGACAGCGAGAGCTGAAGCTTTCTTT. The chain has TRBV3-1 and TRBJ1-1, with 7 bases that match TRBD1. The V and J ends lost 5 bases and 6 bases, in that order; junction bases with no gene match: 6. The germline gives CDR1 LGHDT, CDR2 YNNKEL (reference sequence). CDR3 size: 13 residues.

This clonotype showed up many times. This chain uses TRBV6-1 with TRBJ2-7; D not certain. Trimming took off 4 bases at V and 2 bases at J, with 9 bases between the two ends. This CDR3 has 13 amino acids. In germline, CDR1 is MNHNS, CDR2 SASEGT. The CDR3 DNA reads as TGTGCCAGCAGTGTCTCCGTAACCTACGAGCAGTACTTC. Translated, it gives CASSVSVTYEQYF.

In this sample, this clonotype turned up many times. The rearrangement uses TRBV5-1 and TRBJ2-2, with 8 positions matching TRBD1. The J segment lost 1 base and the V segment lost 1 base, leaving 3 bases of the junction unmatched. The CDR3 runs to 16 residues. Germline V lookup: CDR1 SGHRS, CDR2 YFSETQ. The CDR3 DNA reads TGCGCCAGCAGCTTGACCGGGACAGGGAACACCGGGGAGCTGTTTTTT. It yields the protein CASSLTGTGNTGELFF.

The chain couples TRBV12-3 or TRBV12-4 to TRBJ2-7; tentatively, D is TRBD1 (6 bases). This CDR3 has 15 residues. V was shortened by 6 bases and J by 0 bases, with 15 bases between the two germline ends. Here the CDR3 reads CASSNPTGVSYEQYF. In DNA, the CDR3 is TGTGCCAGCAGCAACCCGACAGGCGTCTCCTACGAGCAGTACTTC.